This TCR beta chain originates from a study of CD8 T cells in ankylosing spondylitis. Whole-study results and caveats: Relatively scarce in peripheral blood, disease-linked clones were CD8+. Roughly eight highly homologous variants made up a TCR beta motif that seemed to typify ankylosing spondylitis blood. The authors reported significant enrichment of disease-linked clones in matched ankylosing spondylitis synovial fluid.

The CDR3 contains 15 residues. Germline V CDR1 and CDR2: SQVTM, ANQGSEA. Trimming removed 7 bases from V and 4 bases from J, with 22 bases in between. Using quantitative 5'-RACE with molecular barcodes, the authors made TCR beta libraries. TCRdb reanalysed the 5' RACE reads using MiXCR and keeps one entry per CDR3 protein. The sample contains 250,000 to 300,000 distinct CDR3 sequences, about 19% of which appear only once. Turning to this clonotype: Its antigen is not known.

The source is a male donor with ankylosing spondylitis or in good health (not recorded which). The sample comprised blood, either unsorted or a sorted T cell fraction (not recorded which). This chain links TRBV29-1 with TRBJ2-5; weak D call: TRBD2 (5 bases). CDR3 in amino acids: CSALGQPGRGETQYF. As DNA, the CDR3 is TGCAGCGCGTTAGGCCAGCCGGGAAGAGGAGAGACCCAGTACTTC.